This passage covers 27 T cell receptor beta chains from one sample sequenced in a study of Tregs in tolerant kidney transplant recipients. Measured with immunoSEQ multiplex PCR; TCRdb has only the in-frame clones, and not every one. The table has roughly 80,000 clones, 80% to 95% seen once; the top ten hold about 0.34%. Specimen: Tregs from blood, collected before the transplant. These receptors originate from a human donor who received a combined kidney and bone marrow transplant.

The V call is TRBV7-8, the J call TRBJ2-1, with 7 positions matching TRBD2. The V segment lost 5 bases and the J segment 3 bases; nucleotides outside the gene matches: 1. Germline V CDR1 and CDR2: SGHVS, FQNEAQ. The CDR3 is 13 residues long. For the CDR3, the DNA is TGTGCCAGCAGCCGCGGGGGCTACAATGAGCAGTTCTTC. It translates to CASSRGGYNEQFF.

Concerning this clone: Other DNA variants within this sample encode the same CDR3. The chain employs TRBV7-9 and TRBJ1-3; 8 bases are a match to TRBD1. Germline CDR1 reads SEHNR; CDR2 reads FQNEAQ (reference sequence). This CDR3 spans 13 amino acids. V was clipped by 2 bases and J by 7 bases; unmatched bases: 1. This CDR3 reads CASSLQGANTIYF. The CDR3 region has the DNA TGTGCCAGCAGCTTACAGGGGGCTAACACCATATATTTT.

The V call is TRBV11-2, the J call TRBJ1-3; TRBD1 aligns across 10 bases. The V gene end was trimmed by 4 bases and the J gene end by 6 bases; junction bases not matched to a gene: 12. Germline V lookup: CDR1 SGHAT, CDR2 FQNNGV. CDR3 length equals 17 residues. The CDR3 region is CASSSTLRDRGANTIYF. For the CDR3, the DNA is TGTGCCAGCAGCTCTACCCTCCGGGACAGGGGAGCAAACACCATATATTTT.

The chain uses TRBV29-1 and TRBJ1-4, with D uncertain. V lost 1 base to trimming and J lost 5 bases, with 8 bases between them. There are 13 residues in the CDR3. CDR1 is SQVTM and CDR2 is ANQGSEA in the germline V gene. The CDR3 region is CSVEVQENEKLFF. In nucleotides, the CDR3 is TGCAGCGTTGAAGTGCAGGAAAATGAAAAACTGTTTTTT. Complete variable domain (other parts from reference TRBV29-1 and TRBJ1-4): SAVISQKPSRDICQRGTSLTIQCQVDSQVTMMFWYRQQPGQSLTLIATANQGSEATYESGFVIDKFPISRPNLTFSTLTVSNMSPEDSSIYLCSVEVQENEKLFFGSGTQLSVL.

The rearrangement joins TRBV28 to TRBJ2-5; 9 nucleotides match TRBD1. Germline loops: CDR1 MDHEN, CDR2 SYDVKM. This CDR3 region has 16 residues. The junction had 9 bases not matched to a gene; V was cut back by 7 bases and J by 0 bases. The CDR3 region is CASTLGTGSYQETQYF. The CDR3 coding sequence is TGTGCCAGCACCCTCGGGACAGGGTCGTACCAAGAGACCCAGTACTTC.

The table lists this clone with a count of one. The chain uses TRBV29-1 and TRBJ1-3; TRBD1 matches 7 bases. The CDR3 has 14 residues. V dropped 5 bases and J dropped 2; count of bases not matched to a gene: 6. Germline CDR1 is SQVTM and CDR2 is ANQGSEA. The CDR3 coding sequence is TGCAGCGTTTCCCCCGGGACAGCTGGAAACACCATATATTTT. Its protein product is CSVSPGTAGNTIYF.

V gene TRBV2 combines with J gene TRBJ2-5; 13 nucleotides agree with TRBD2. The trim removed 4 bases at V and 2 bases at J, leaving 4 bases unmatched. Germline CDR1 and CDR2: SNHLY and FYNNEI. The CDR3 runs to 16 residues. CDR3 sequence reads: CASSGGLAGAQETQYF. As DNA, the CDR3 is TGTGCCAGCAGTGGAGGACTAGCGGGAGCGCAAGAGACCCAGTACTTC.

The chain links TRBV27 to TRBJ1-5, with 7 bases matching TRBD1. The CDR3 has 15 residues. In germline, CDR1 is MNHEY, CDR2 SMNVEV (reference sequence). Trimming at V came to 5 bases and at J to 0 bases, leaving 4 bases not matched to a gene. The CDR3 DNA sequence: TGTGCCAGCAGTCCAGGGACAGTTAGCAATCAGCCCCAGCATTTT. It translates to CASSPGTVSNQPQHF.

The chain recombines TRBV5-4 with TRBJ2-1; 10 bases align to TRBD1. V was clipped by 4 bases and J by 6 bases; unmatched bases: 7. The CDR3 consists of 15 residues. Germline-derived CDR1 and CDR2 are SGHNT and YYREEE (reference sequence). In DNA, the CDR3 is TGTGCCAGCAGCCCGGGGACAGGGGCCCCCAATGAGCAGTTCTTC. As protein: CASSPGTGAPNEQFF.

The J gene is TRBJ1-4, the V gene TRBV27; no clear D gene. Trimming removed 8 bases at V and 10 bases at J, with 11 bases between. Germline V gives CDR1 MNHEY, CDR2 SMNVEV (reference sequence). CDR3 length: 11 residues. The CDR3 sequence is CASGEEGKLFF. The DNA of the CDR3 is TGTGCCAGCGGAGAGGAAGGAAAACTGTTTTTT.

This chain joins TRBV7-2 and TRBJ2-3, with 11 bases lining up with TRBD1. The germline V gene has CDR1 SGHTA and CDR2 FQGNSA. The CDR3 sequence is 16 residues long. The V gene end was trimmed by 5 bases and the J gene end by 4 bases; junction bases not matched to a gene: 8. The CDR3 loop is CASSPRWTGGADTQYF. For the CDR3, the DNA is TGTGCCAGCAGCCCTCGGTGGACAGGGGGCGCAGATACGCAGTATTTT.

The CDR3 loop reads CASSQGQGAFEANVLTF. The CDR3 DNA reads TGCGCCAGCAGCCAGGGACAGGGGGCATTTGAGGCCAACGTCCTGACTTTC. The V and J genes are TRBV4-1 and TRBJ2-6, with 12 bases matching TRBD1. CDR1 is MGHRA, CDR2 YSYEKL, per germline. The CDR3 spans 17 residues. Trimming at V came to 3 bases and at J to 6 bases, leaving 6 bases not matched to a gene.

The CDR3 bases are TGCAGCGTCGCCGGGCTTGAAGGAAATGAGCAGTTCTTC. This encodes CSVAGLEGNEQFF. The J gene is TRBJ2-1, the V gene TRBV29-1; D gene unclear. There are 13 residues in the CDR3. CDR1 and CDR2 (germline): SQVTM, ANQGSEA. V gave up 6 bases and J gave up 7 bases, with 16 bases separating them.

This chain connects TRBV5-1 to TRBJ2-5, with D maybe TRBD2 (5 bases). Germline V gene data show CDR1 as SGHRS and CDR2 as YFSETQ. Trimming took off 0 bases at V and 3 bases at J, with 6 bases between the two ends. The CDR3 is 13 amino acids. Here the CDR3 reads CASSLGGEETQYF. In DNA, the CDR3 is TGCGCCAGCAGCTTGGGGGGAGAAGAGACCCAGTACTTC.

The rearrangement uses TRBV7-2 and TRBJ2-5, with 12 nucleotides matching TRBD2. This CDR3 contains 14 residues. V shed 3 bases and J 9 bases; nucleotides not matched to a gene: 5. Germline CDR1 is SGHTA and CDR2 is FQGNSA. As DNA, the CDR3 is TGTGCCAGCAGCTTGAGCCTAGCGGGAGGGGCCCAGTACTTC. It is translated as CASSLSLAGGAQYF. The variable domain in full, with the rest retrieved from reference TRBV7-2 and TRBJ2-5, is GAGVSQSPSNKVTEKGKDVELRCDPISGHTALYWYRQSLGQGLEFLIYFQGNSAPDKSGLPSDRFSAERTGGSVSTLTIQRTQQEDSAVYLCASSLSLAGGAQYFGPGTRLLVL.

This clone was picked up one time. The V and J genes are TRBV28 and TRBJ1-5; D is undetermined. Germline CDR1 and CDR2: MDHEN and SYDVKM. V lost 4 bases to trimming and J lost 2 bases, with 12 bases between them. The CDR3 loop spans 15 amino acids. The CDR3 reads CASSSGTEGNQPQHF. CDR3 bases: TGTGCCAGCAGTTCCGGAACGGAGGGCAATCAGCCCCAGCATTTT.

A single count supports this clone. J is TRBJ2-5 and V is TRBV11-2; 9 bases are a match to TRBD1. CDR1 is SGHAT, CDR2 FQNNGV, per germline. This CDR3 is built from 15 residues. V lost 5 bases and J lost 5; bases outside the gene matches: 9. The CDR3 spells CASSTDRGDAETQYF. As DNA, the CDR3 is TGTGCCAGCAGCACCGACAGGGGGGATGCGGAGACCCAGTACTTC.

This clone occurred a few times. The rearrangement links TRBV6-4 to TRBJ2-3; 7 bases agree with TRBD2. J lost 6 bases, V lost 1 base, and 1 base had no gene match. Germline V gene lookup returns CDR1 MRHNA and CDR2 SNTAGT. The CDR3 contains 13 residues. The CDR3 loop reads CASSDLGGDTQYF. CDR3 DNA sequence: TGTGCCAGCAGTGACTTGGGGGGGGATACGCAGTATTTT.

This clone is a singleton in its sample. The rearrangement uses TRBV2 and TRBJ2-5; 11 nucleotides match TRBD2. The CDR3 spans 14 residues. Germline V CDR1 and CDR2: SNHLY, FYNNEI. V was pared by 5 bases and J by 3 bases, with 2 bases of the junction left unmatched. The CDR3 nucleotides read TGTGCCAGCAGTCTAGCGGGAGGAGAAGAGACCCAGTACTTC. It codes for CASSLAGGEETQYF.

The CDR3 DNA reads as TGTGCCAGCAGCGTCGGAGGGACTAGCGCCAATGAGCAGTTCTTC. Protein: CASSVGGTSANEQFF. The chain combines TRBV9 with TRBJ2-1, with 10 bases lining up with TRBD2. The length of the CDR3 is 15 residues. The junction had 5 bases not matched to a gene; V was cut back by 2 bases and J by 6 bases. The germline gives CDR1 SGDLS, CDR2 YYNGEE.

The chain has TRBV7-7 and TRBJ2-7, with D maybe TRBD2 (6 bases). Germline CDR1 SSHAT, CDR2 FNYEAQ (reference sequence). The CDR3 has 15 amino acids. The CDR3 sequence: CASLSGGIRGYEQYF. The CDR3 DNA is TGTGCTAGTCTAAGTGGGGGGATCCGAGGGTACGAGCAGTACTTC. The full variable domain, with the rest looked up from reference TRBV7-7 and TRBJ2-7, is GAGVSQSPRYKVTKRGQDVTLRCDPISSHATLYWYQQALGQGPEFLTYFNYEAQPDKSGLPSDRFSAERPEGSISTLTIQRTEQRDSAMYRCASLSGGIRGYEQYFGPGTRLTVT.

The chain carries TRBV2 and TRBJ2-7, with 12 bases fitting TRBD1. Germline CDR1 reads SNHLY; CDR2 reads FYNNEI. The CDR3 runs to 16 residues. The trim removed 6 bases at V and 3 bases at J, leaving 9 bases unmatched. This CDR3 reads CASSNPGTGGYYEQYF. The DNA for the CDR3 is TGTGCCAGCAGCAATCCCGGGACAGGGGGCTACTACGAGCAGTACTTC.

The rearrangement joins TRBV19 to TRBJ2-7; the D gene is possibly TRBD1 (5 bases). The germline CDR1 and CDR2 sequences are LNHDA and SQIVND (reference sequence). Trimming left V 3 bases short and J 6 bases short, with 15 bases between. The CDR3 runs 14 residues. The CDR3 DNA follows: TGTGCCAGTAGTATTAACCAGGGTTACGGCGAGCAGTACTTC. This translates into CASSINQGYGEQYF.

V and J are TRBV6-1 and TRBJ2-3; D remains unclear. This CDR3 is built from 14 residues. Trimming took off 9 bases at V and 0 bases at J, with 13 bases between the two ends. Germline CDR1 is MNHNS and CDR2 is SASEGT. The CDR3 loop reads CASRLGTSTDTQYF. In DNA form, the CDR3 reads TGTGCCAGTCGCCTTGGAACGAGCACAGATACGCAGTATTTT.

V is TRBV4-1 and J is TRBJ1-3; D unclear. Germline values: CDR1 MGHRA, CDR2 YSYEKL. This CDR3 has 16 residues. With 1 base removed from V and 0 bases from J, the gap between germline ends came to 10 bases. The CDR3 sequence is CASSQVWGSSGNTIYF. CDR3 DNA: TGCGCCAGCAGCCAAGTTTGGGGAAGCTCTGGAAACACCATATATTTT.

The chain has TRBV9 and TRBJ2-3; D might be TRBD2 (6 bases). This CDR3 contains 15 residues. V dropped 0 bases and J dropped 2 bases, with 10 bases sitting between them. The germline CDR1 and CDR2 sequences are SGDLS and YYNGEE. The CDR3 sequence is CASSVVGGNTDTQYF. DNA of the CDR3: TGTGCCAGCAGCGTAGTTGGGGGGAACACAGATACGCAGTATTTT.

The chain uses TRBV7-6 and TRBJ2-5; D is possibly TRBD2 (5 bases). CDR3 length equals 9 residues. Trimming removed 8 bases at V and 7 bases at J, with 5 bases between. Germline values: CDR1 SGHVS, CDR2 FNYEAQ. CDR3 DNA: TGTGCCAGCCGGGGGACCCAGTACTTC. Encoded protein: CASRGTQYF.